Detailed here is one T cell receptor beta chain. This record belongs to a study of blood T cell repertoires in COVID-19. Study details: Samples came from the United States, Italy and Spain, spanning acute and convalescent COVID-19. PBMCs, B-cell-depleted T cells, or T cells provided the cDNA or gDNA that made up the material.

Original data processing: For nucleated cells, counts were estimated from reference gene primer amplification. TCRdb's copy holds only in-frame clones and misses some; the assay was immunoSEQ multiplex PCR. That table is the source of V, J and clone size, and D and trimming were worked out from the DNA. The table has a few hundred thousand clones, around 85% seen once. The CDR3 has 15 residues. With 2 bases removed from V and 1 base from J, the gap between germline ends came to 11 bases. Germline V gene lookup returns CDR1 WSHSY and CDR2 SAAADI. The genes are TRBV10-2 and TRBJ1-1, with D unresolved. Sequenced: peripheral blood. This TCR derives from a woman in her late teens or twenties with acute or convalescent COVID-19. The CDR3 coding sequence is TGCGCCAGCAGTGAGCCCCTCGGGGAGAACACTGAAGCTTTCTTT. It is translated as CASSEPLGENTEAFF.